The 20 T cell receptor beta chains in this list originate from one sample, sequenced in a study of blood T cell repertoires in COVID-19 (dated by TCRdb to about 2020). The method was the immunoSEQ multiplex PCR assay. This immuneACCESS table, as held by TCRdb, lists in-frame sequences with V and J called but not all clones. Of the missing ones, under half trace to an unresolved V gene in checked studies; the others have no known cause. The sample records 75,000 to 90,000 clones, just under 85% of which are singletons. The ten top clones hold 15% to 20% of the sample. Sequencing was carried out using peripheral blood. These receptors were taken from an older man with active or convalescent COVID-19.

The CDR3 spells CASSATGGRNQPQHF. Written as DNA, the CDR3 is TGCGCCAGCAGCGCCACAGGGGGCCGGAATCAGCCCCAGCATTTT. V is TRBV5-1 and J is TRBJ1-5, with 9 bases lining up with TRBD1. V gave up 4 bases and J gave up 4 bases; unmatched junction bases: 6. The CDR3 loop spans 15 amino acids. Germline assignment: CDR1 SGHRS and CDR2 YFSETQ.

The rearrangement uses TRBV6-5 and TRBJ2-1; D might be TRBD2 (6 bases). The CDR3 covers 12 residues. From germline, CDR1 is MNHEY and CDR2 SVGAGI. V lost 3 bases to trimming and J lost 10 bases, with 10 bases between them. Here the CDR3 DNA reads TGTGCCAGCAGTTATCTACGGGGGGAGCAGTTCTTC. Its protein is CASSYLRGEQFF.

The chain combines TRBV6-6 with TRBJ2-5; TRBD1 might be the D (5 bases). Trimming removed 4 bases from V and 5 bases from J, with 11 bases in between. Per the germline V gene, CDR1 is MNHNY and CDR2 is SVGAGI (reference sequence). This CDR3 is built from 13 residues. CDR3: CASSFRVGETQYF. For the CDR3, the DNA is TGTGCCAGCAGTTTCAGGGTGGGGGAGACCCAGTACTTC.

The rearrangement joins TRBV6-5 to TRBJ2-3, with D hard to call. Germline CDR1 and CDR2: MNHEY and SVGAGI. This CDR3 is built from 15 residues. V lost 6 bases and J 8 bases, leaving 21 bases between the germline ends. CDR3 residues: CASRETPPRFGTQYF. In DNA, the CDR3 is TGTGCCAGCAGGGAGACTCCCCCCCGCTTTGGTACGCAGTATTTT.

CDR3 nucleotides: TGTGCCAGCAGCCACTACGGACAGGGACCAGATACGCAGTATTTT. Translated: CASSHYGQGPDTQYF. V is TRBV3-1 (or the pseudogene TRBV3-2) and J is TRBJ2-3; TRBD1 matches at 8 bases. The CDR3 runs to 15 residues. CDR1 and CDR2 (germline): LGHDT, YNNKEL (reference sequence). The J segment lost 4 bases and the V segment lost 3 bases, leaving 6 bases of the junction unmatched.

This clone was observed once. The V call is TRBV27, the J call TRBJ1-1, with D perhaps TRBD1 (6 bases). The CDR3 length is 17 residues. The V end was cut by 0 bases, the J end by 0 bases, with 14 bases between. CDR1 and CDR2 from the germline V gene are MNHEY and SMNVEV (reference sequence). CDR3 DNA: TGTGCCAGCAGTTTATCAGCAGGGGTCTCGCTGAACACTGAAGCTTTCTTT. It specifies CASSLSAGVSLNTEAFF.

The chain couples TRBV19 to TRBJ1-3; D might be TRBD1 (6 bases). The CDR3 sequence is 15 residues long. Per germline, CDR1 LNHDA and CDR2 SQIVND (reference sequence). The V end was cut by 10 bases, the J end by 0 bases, with 16 bases between. The CDR3 DNA reads TGTGCCACCCAACCGGGACATACCTCTGGAAACACCATATATTTT. Amino acids: CATQPGHTSGNTIYF.

This chain uses TRBV24-1 with TRBJ2-1, with 8 bases that match TRBD2. This CDR3 comprises 16 residues. Germline CDR1 reads KGHDR; CDR2 reads SFDVKD. After removal of 4 bases from V and 5 bases from J, the junction contained 9 bases not matched to a gene. This CDR3 is CATSEPGLAAHNEQFF. CDR3 nucleotides: TGTGCCACCAGTGAGCCCGGACTAGCTGCTCACAATGAGCAGTTCTTC.

The chain carries TRBV3-1 (or the pseudogene TRBV3-2) and TRBJ2-1; the D gene is possibly TRBD1 (5 bases). Germline CDR1 and CDR2: LGHDT and YNNKEL (reference sequence). V was clipped by 5 bases and J by 4 bases, with 9 bases between them. The CDR3 is 13 amino acids. CDR3 bases: TGTGCCAGCAGCGCGACAGTTTACAATGAGCAGTTCTTC. Amino acids: CASSATVYNEQFF.

This clone was seen a single time. The chain recombines TRBV3-1 (or the pseudogene TRBV3-2) with TRBJ1-3; no firm D call. This CDR3 is 15 amino acids long. The germline V gene has CDR1 LGHDT and CDR2 YNNKEL (reference sequence). Trimming cost V 1 base and J 0 bases, with 7 bases left between them. The CDR3 spells CASSQGRVSGNTIYF. The CDR3 DNA is TGTGCCAGCAGCCAAGGGCGGGTCTCTGGAAACACCATATATTTT.

The chain combines TRBV5-1 with TRBJ1-4; D perhaps matches TRBD1 (6 bases). Per the germline V gene, CDR1 is SGHRS and CDR2 is YFSETQ. Trimming cost V 5 bases and J 8 bases, with 16 bases left between them. The CDR3 sequence is 14 residues long. The chain's CDR3 is CASSSESGTEKLFF. CDR3 nucleotide sequence: TGCGCCAGCAGTTCCGAATCCGGGACAGAAAAACTGTTTTTT. The full variable domain, completed using reference TRBV5-1 and TRBJ1-4, is KAGVTQTPRYLIKTRGQQVTLSCSPISGHRSVSWYQQTPGQGLQFLFEYFSETQRNKGNFPGRFSGRQFSNSRSEMNVSTLELGDSALYLCASSSESGTEKLFFGSGTQLSVL.

The gene calls are TRBV5-5 and TRBJ1-1; D is undetermined. Trimming pared 3 bases from V and 4 bases from J, leaving 7 bases between. The CDR3 covers 12 residues. Germline-derived CDR1 and CDR2 are SGHKS and YYEKEE (reference sequence). The DNA of the CDR3 is TGTGCCAGCAGCTGGCGCGGCACTGAAGCTTTCTTT. Its protein is CASSWRGTEAFF. The whole variable domain, filled in from reference TRBV5-5 and TRBJ1-1, reads DAGVTQSPTHLIKTRGQQVTLRCSPISGHKSVSWYQQVLGQGPQFIFQYYEKEERGRGNFPDRFSARQFPNYSSELNVNALLLGDSALYLCASSWRGTEAFFGQGTRLTVV.

The CDR3 loop is CAWSVMLSSYNEQFF. CDR3 DNA sequence: TGTGCCTGGAGTGTAATGCTGAGCTCCTACAATGAGCAGTTCTTC. The chain couples TRBV30 to TRBJ2-1; no definite D call. Germline-derived CDR1 and CDR2 are GTSNPN and SVGIG (reference sequence). The V gene lost 0 bases and the J gene lost 0 bases, with 9 bases spanning the gap. The CDR3 extends over 15 amino acids.

The chain combines TRBV24-1 with TRBJ1-4; no definite D call. The CDR3 has 16 amino acids. CDR1 is KGHDR, CDR2 SFDVKD, per germline. V lost 6 bases, J lost 6 bases, and 19 bases lay in between. CDR3 nucleotide sequence: TGTGCCACCAGTTGTCGGAGAGGGCTTACGTATGAAAAACTGTTTTTT. Protein sequence: CATSCRRGLTYEKLFF.

The chain combines TRBV19 with TRBJ1-5, with D perhaps TRBD1 (6 bases). This CDR3 spans 14 amino acids. With 4 bases removed from V and 7 bases from J, the gap between germline ends came to 14 bases. Germline CDR1 LNHDA, CDR2 SQIVND (reference sequence). The DNA for the CDR3 is TGTGCCAGTAGTAAGACAGGTTCGGGGCAGCCCCAGCATTTT. It yields the protein CASSKTGSGQPQHF.

The chain employs TRBV6-5 and TRBJ1-1; D is perhaps TRBD1 (5 bases). Between the trimmed V and J ends, which lost 6 bases and 4 bases, there was a span of 12 bases. The V gene's germline CDR1 is MNHEY and CDR2 SVGAGI. The CDR3 is 13 residues long. As DNA, the CDR3 is TGTGCCAGCAGGGACCAGGGTGGCACTGAAGCTTTCTTT. This translates into CASRDQGGTEAFF.

CDR3 sequence: CSASSWTAYSNQPQHF. CDR3 DNA sequence: TGCAGTGCTAGTTCTTGGACAGCTTATAGCAATCAGCCCCAGCATTTT. The rearrangement links TRBV20-1 to TRBJ1-5, with a tentative D call TRBD1 (6 bases). Trimming left V 3 bases short and J 0 bases short, with 15 bases between. The CDR3 contains 16 residues. Germline V lookup: CDR1 DFQATT, CDR2 SNEGSKA (reference sequence).

The chain carries TRBV18 and TRBJ1-4, with D tentatively TRBD1 (6 bases). The V gene lost 0 bases and the J gene lost 3 bases, with 8 bases spanning the gap. The length of the CDR3 is 15 residues. Germline CDR1 is KGHSH and CDR2 is LQKENI. The CDR3 region is CASSPPTGSNEKLFF. DNA of the CDR3: TGTGCCAGCTCACCACCAACAGGGTCTAATGAAAAACTGTTTTTT.

The chain joins TRBV3-1 (or the pseudogene TRBV3-2) to TRBJ1-2, with 7 bases identical to TRBD1. The CDR3 covers 13 residues. The germline CDR1 and CDR2 sequences are LGHDT and YNNKEL (reference sequence). V was pared by 2 bases and J by 11 bases, with 8 bases of the junction left unmatched. CDR3 coding DNA: TGTGCCAGCAGCCAAAATAGGGACAGAGGATACACCTTC. Its protein is CASSQNRDRGYTF.

The sample holds one count of this clone. The genes are TRBV28 and TRBJ2-7; 8 nucleotides align to TRBD2. The CDR3 is made up of 11 amino acids. CDR1 and CDR2 (germline): MDHEN, SYDVKM. CDR3 protein: CATGGGTEQYV. CDR3 in DNA: TGTGCAACGGGAGGGGGTACCGAGCAGTACGTC.